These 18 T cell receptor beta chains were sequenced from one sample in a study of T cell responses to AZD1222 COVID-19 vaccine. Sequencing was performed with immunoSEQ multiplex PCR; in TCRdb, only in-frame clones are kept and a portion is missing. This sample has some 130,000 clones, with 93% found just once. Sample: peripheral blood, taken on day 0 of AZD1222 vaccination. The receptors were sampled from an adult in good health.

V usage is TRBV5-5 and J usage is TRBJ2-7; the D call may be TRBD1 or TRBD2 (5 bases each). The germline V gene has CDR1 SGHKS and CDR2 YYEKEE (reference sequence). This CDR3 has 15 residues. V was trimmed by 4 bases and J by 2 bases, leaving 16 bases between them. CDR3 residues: CASSRDRLRAYEQYF. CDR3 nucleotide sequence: TGTGCCAGCAGCCGGGACCGGCTGAGGGCCTACGAGCAGTACTTC. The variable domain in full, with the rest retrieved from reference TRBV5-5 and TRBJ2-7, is DAGVTQSPTHLIKTRGQQVTLRCSPISGHKSVSWYQQVLGQGPQFIFQYYEKEERGRGNFPDRFSARQFPNYSSELNVNALLLGDSALYLCASSRDRLRAYEQYFGPGTRLTVT.

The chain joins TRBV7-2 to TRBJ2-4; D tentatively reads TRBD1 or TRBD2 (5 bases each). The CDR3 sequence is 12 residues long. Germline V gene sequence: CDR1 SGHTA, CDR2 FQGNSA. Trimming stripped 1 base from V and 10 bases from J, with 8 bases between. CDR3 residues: CASSLGGWIQYF. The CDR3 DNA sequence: TGTGCCAGCAGCTTAGGGGGGTGGATTCAGTACTTC.

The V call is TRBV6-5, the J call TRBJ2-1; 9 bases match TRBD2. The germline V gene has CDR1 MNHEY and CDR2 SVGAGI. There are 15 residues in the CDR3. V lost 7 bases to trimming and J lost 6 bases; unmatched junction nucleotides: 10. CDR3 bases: TGTGCCAGCAAAATTACCGGGACTAGCAGCAATGAGCAGTTCTTC. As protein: CASKITGTSSNEQFF.

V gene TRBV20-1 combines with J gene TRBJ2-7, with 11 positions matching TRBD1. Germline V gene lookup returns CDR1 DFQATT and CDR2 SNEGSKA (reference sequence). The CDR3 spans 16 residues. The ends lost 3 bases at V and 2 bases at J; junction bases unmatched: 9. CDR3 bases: TGCAGTGCTAGTTTCCCAGGGACAGGGGGTCCCTACGAGCAGTACTTC. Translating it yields CSASFPGTGGPYEQYF.

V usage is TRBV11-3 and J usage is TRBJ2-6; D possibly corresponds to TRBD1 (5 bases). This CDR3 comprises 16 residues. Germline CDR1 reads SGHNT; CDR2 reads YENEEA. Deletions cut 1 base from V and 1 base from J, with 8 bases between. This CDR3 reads CASSLGQGSGANVLTF. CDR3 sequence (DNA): TGTGCCAGCAGCTTAGGTCAGGGTTCTGGGGCCAACGTCCTGACTTTC. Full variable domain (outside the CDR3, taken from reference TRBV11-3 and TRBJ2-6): EAGVVQSPRYKIIEKKQPVAFWCNPISGHNTLYWYLQNLGQGPELLIRYENEEAVDDSQLPKDRFSAERLKGVDSTLKIQPAELGDSAVYLCASSLGQGSGANVLTFGAGSRLTVL.

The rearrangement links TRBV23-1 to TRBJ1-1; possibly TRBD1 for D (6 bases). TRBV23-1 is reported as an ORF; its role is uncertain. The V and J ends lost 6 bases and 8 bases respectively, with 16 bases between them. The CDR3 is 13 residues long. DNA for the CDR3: TGCGCCAGCAGCGACAGACAGGTAGGAGAAGCTTTCTTT. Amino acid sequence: CASSDRQVGEAFF.

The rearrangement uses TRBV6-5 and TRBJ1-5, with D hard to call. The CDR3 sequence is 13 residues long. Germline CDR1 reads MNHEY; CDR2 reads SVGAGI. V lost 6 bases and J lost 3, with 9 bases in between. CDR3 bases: TGTGCCAGCAGACCGGCGGCCAATCAGCCCCAGCATTTT. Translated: CASRPAANQPQHF.

The CDR3 spells CASSPRQGNQETQYF. DNA for the CDR3: TGTGCCAGCAGCCCGAGACAGGGTAACCAAGAGACCCAGTACTTC. The chain has TRBV7-9 and TRBJ2-5; 7 nucleotides match TRBD1. Germline V CDR1 and CDR2: SEHNR, FQNEAQ (reference sequence). J lost 0 bases, V lost 5 bases, and 6 bases had no gene match. This CDR3 spans 15 amino acids.

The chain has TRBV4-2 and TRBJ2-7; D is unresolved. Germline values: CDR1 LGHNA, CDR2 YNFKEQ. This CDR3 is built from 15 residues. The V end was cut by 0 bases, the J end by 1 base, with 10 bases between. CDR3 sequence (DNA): TGTGCCAGCAGCCAAGATAAGTCGGCGTCCTACGAGCAGTACTTC. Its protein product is CASSQDKSASYEQYF.

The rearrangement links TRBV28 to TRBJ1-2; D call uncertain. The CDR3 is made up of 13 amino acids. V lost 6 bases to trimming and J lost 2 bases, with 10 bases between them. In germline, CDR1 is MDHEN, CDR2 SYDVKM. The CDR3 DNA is TGTGCCAGCAGGGGCGGCATAAACTATGGCTACACCTTC. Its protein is CASRGGINYGYTF.

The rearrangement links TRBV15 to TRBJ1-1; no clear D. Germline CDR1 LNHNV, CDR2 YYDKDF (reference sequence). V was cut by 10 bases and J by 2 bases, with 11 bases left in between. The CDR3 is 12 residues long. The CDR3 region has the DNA TGTGCCATCGCGGACGGAAACACTGAAGCTTTCTTT. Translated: CAIADGNTEAFF.

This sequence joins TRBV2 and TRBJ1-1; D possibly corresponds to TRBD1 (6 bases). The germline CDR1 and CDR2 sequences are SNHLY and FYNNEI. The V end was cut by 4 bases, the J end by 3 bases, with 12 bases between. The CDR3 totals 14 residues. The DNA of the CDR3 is TGTGCCAGCAGTGTGGGGGGCACAGACACTGAAGCTTTCTTT. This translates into CASSVGGTDTEAFF.

The CDR3 loop is CASSQPKTVAGELFF. The CDR3 region has the DNA TGTGCCAGCAGCCAGCCTAAGACAGTAGCCGGGGAGCTGTTTTTT. V usage is TRBV3-1 (or the pseudogene TRBV3-2) and J usage is TRBJ2-2, with D possibly being TRBD1 (5 bases). From germline, CDR1 is LGHDT and CDR2 YNNKEL (reference sequence). This CDR3 comprises 15 residues. The V and J ends lost 3 bases and 6 bases respectively, with 14 bases between them.

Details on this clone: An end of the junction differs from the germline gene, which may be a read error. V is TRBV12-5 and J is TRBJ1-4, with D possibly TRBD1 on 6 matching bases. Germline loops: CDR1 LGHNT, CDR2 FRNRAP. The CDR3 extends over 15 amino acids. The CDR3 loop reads CACGNDRSRSEKLFF. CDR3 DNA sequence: TGTGCTTGTGGAAATGACAGGTCACGTTCGGAAAAACTGTTTTTT.

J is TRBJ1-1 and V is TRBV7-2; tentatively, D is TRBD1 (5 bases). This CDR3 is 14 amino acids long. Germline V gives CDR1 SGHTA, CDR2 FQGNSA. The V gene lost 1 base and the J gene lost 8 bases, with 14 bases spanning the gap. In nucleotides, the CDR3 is TGTGCCAGCAGCTTAGGGACACTGCAACGGGAAGCTTTCTTT. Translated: CASSLGTLQREAFF. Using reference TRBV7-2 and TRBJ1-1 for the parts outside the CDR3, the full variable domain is GAGVSQSPSNKVTEKGKDVELRCDPISGHTALYWYRQSLGQGLEFLIYFQGNSAPDKSGLPSDRFSAERTGGSVSTLTIQRTQQEDSAVYLCASSLGTLQREAFFGQGTRLTVV.

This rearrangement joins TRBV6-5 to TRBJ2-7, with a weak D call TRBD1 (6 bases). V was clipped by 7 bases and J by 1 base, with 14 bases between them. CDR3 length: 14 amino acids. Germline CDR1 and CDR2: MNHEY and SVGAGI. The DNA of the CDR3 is TGTGCCAGCAAATGGGGGCCGTCTTCCTACGAGCAGTACTTC. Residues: CASKWGPSSYEQYF.

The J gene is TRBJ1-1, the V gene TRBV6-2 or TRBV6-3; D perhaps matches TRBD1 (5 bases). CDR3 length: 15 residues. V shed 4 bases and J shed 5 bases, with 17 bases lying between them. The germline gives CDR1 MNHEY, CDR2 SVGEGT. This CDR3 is CASSSRGGIGTEAFF. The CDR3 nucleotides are TGTGCCAGCAGTTCCCGGGGGGGTATCGGGACTGAAGCTTTCTTT.

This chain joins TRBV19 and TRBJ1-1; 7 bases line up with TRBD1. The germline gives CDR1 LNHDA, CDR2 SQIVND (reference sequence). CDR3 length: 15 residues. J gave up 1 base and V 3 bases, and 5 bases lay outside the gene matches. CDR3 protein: CASSMIRQGNTEAFF. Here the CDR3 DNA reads TGTGCCAGTAGTATGATTCGACAGGGGAACACTGAAGCTTTCTTT.